Following are 20 T cell receptor beta chains from one sample sequenced in a study of blood T cell repertoires in COVID-19 (dated by TCRdb to the early 2020s). The method was the immunoSEQ multiplex PCR assay. Not all clones reach the TCRdb copy of this immuneACCESS table, which keeps in-frame sequences only. Checked studies attribute under half of the gap to unresolved V genes and leave the rest unexplained. Present in this sample are over 300,000 clones, 83% of which were seen just once. The ten largest clonotypes hold 1% to 1.5% of the sample. The specimen sequenced was peripheral blood. The source is a woman aged 50 to 65 with acute or convalescent COVID-19.

This clone was seen a handful of times. CDR3 nucleotides: TGTGCCAGCAGCTTAGGCCAGGGGCCCCTCTCTGGAAACACCATATATTTT. It translates to CASSLGQGPLSGNTIYF. The rearrangement links TRBV7-2 to TRBJ1-3; a weak D match, TRBD1 (6 bases). The CDR3 has 17 amino acids. The V gene lost 1 base and the J gene lost 0 bases, with 13 bases spanning the gap. The V gene's germline CDR1 is SGHTA and CDR2 FQGNSA. The whole variable domain, remainder taken from reference TRBV7-2 and TRBJ1-3, is GAGVSQSPSNKVTEKGKDVELRCDPISGHTALYWYRQSLGQGLEFLIYFQGNSAPDKSGLPSDRFSAERTGGSVSTLTIQRTQQEDSAVYLCASSLGQGPLSGNTIYFGEGSWLTVV.

The chain combines TRBV7-2 with TRBJ2-3; 7 bases fit TRBD2. The trim removed 5 bases at V and 4 bases at J, leaving 6 bases unmatched. The germline V gene encodes CDR1 SGHTA and CDR2 FQGNSA. The CDR3 spans 14 residues. The CDR3 DNA reads as TGTGCCAGCAGCCCCTCCCGGGGGGCAGATACGCAGTATTTT. It codes for CASSPSRGADTQYF.

This clone was seen just once. V and J are TRBV5-1 and TRBJ1-1; 10 bases fit TRBD1. CDR3 length equals 15 residues. Trimming at V came to 4 bases and at J to 5 bases, leaving 8 bases not matched to a gene. Germline CDR1 reads SGHRS; CDR2 reads YFSETQ. CDR3 coding DNA: TGCGCCAGCAGCACGAGACAGGGGGCGAGTACTGAAGCTTTCTTT. Its translation: CASSTRQGASTEAFF.

The V gene is TRBV7-8, the J gene TRBJ2-5, with D unclear. This CDR3 has 13 amino acids. Germline CDR1 and CDR2: SGHVS and FQNEAQ. V lost 5 bases and J 4 bases, leaving 11 bases between the germline ends. CDR3 protein: CASSPDYRETQYF. CDR3 nucleotides: TGTGCCAGCAGCCCGGATTACAGAGAGACCCAGTACTTC.

The V gene is TRBV5-3, the J gene TRBJ2-5; D might be TRBD1 (5 bases). TRBV5-3 counts as an open reading frame of uncertain function. The length of the CDR3 is 13 residues. V was cut by 6 bases and J by 4 bases, with 13 bases left in between. The DNA of the CDR3 is TGTGCCAGAAATCCAGGACACCGAGAGACCCAGTACTTC. As protein: CARNPGHRETQYF.

DNA for the CDR3: TGTGCCAGCAGGAGATCAATGAACACTGAAGCTTTCTTT. The encoded protein is CASRRSMNTEAFF. The chain has TRBV7-9 and TRBJ1-1; D uncertain. The CDR3 is 13 residues long. CDR1 and CDR2 from the germline V gene are SEHNR and FQNEAQ (reference sequence). The V end lost 6 bases, the J end lost 0 bases, and 8 bases lay between the germline ends.

The gene calls are TRBV2 and TRBJ1-5; TRBD1 matches 8 bases. The CDR3 is 14 amino acids. With V trimmed by 10 bases and J by 6 bases, 11 bases remained unmatched. In germline, CDR1 is SNHLY, CDR2 FYNNEI. The CDR3: CATRSRGRGQPQHF. The CDR3 DNA sequence: TGTGCCACCCGATCCAGGGGGCGCGGTCAGCCCCAGCATTTT.

The gene calls are TRBV5-1 and TRBJ2-7; 11 nucleotides match TRBD2. The CDR3 has 15 amino acids. Germline CDR1 reads SGHRS; CDR2 reads YFSETQ. J lost 6 bases, V lost 6 bases, and 11 bases had no gene match. This CDR3 is CASKTGTSGEGEQYF. The CDR3 nucleotides read TGCGCCAGCAAAACCGGGACTAGCGGAGAGGGCGAGCAGTACTTC.

The genes are TRBV18 and TRBJ1-2, with 8 bases identical to TRBD1. Germline lookup yields CDR1 KGHSH and CDR2 LQKENI. CDR3 length: 14 amino acids. The junction had 6 bases not matched to a gene; V was cut back by 3 bases and J by 6 bases. This CDR3 reads CASSPQGQEHGYTF. The CDR3 DNA reads as TGTGCCAGCTCACCCCAGGGACAGGAACATGGCTACACCTTC.

This chain joins TRBV7-2 and TRBJ2-7; TRBD2 matches at 7 bases. Germline-derived CDR1 and CDR2 are SGHTA and FQGNSA. The CDR3 length is 15 residues. Germline trimming cut 5 bases from V and 3 bases from J; bases unmatched to any gene: 10. CDR3 DNA sequence: TGTGCCAGCAGCCCAACCCGCGGACTAGTCTACGAGCAGTACTTC. Protein sequence: CASSPTRGLVYEQYF.

This clone showed up just a few times. The rearrangement joins TRBV7-2 to TRBJ2-2; perhaps TRBD1 as D (5 bases). The V and J ends lost 2 bases and 3 bases respectively, with 13 bases between them. Per the germline V gene, CDR1 is SGHTA and CDR2 is FQGNSA. CDR3 length: 16 amino acids. The DNA of the CDR3 is TGTGCCAGCAGCTTACTCATAGGGGCCCACACCGGGGAGCTGTTTTTT. It specifies CASSLLIGAHTGELFF.

The J gene is TRBJ1-4, the V gene TRBV5-1, with TRBD1 as a possible D gene (5 bases). The length of the CDR3 is 16 residues. CDR1 SGHRS and CDR2 YFSETQ come from the germline V gene. Trimming shortened V by 2 bases and J by 7 bases, and 18 bases separated the two germline ends. CDR3 region: CASSFGSQGVGEKLFF. Here the CDR3 DNA reads TGCGCCAGCAGCTTTGGGTCGCAGGGTGTGGGTGAAAAACTGTTTTTT.

The DNA of the CDR3 is TGTGCCACCTTGAGTCGAGCGGCGAACACCGGGGAGCTGTTTTTT. This codes for CATLSRAANTGELFF. V gene TRBV10-3 combines with J gene TRBJ2-2; TRBD2 might be the D (5 bases). Trimming removed 10 bases from V and 0 bases from J, with 15 bases in between. This CDR3 has 15 residues. Germline loops: CDR1 ENHRY, CDR2 SYGVKD.

The chain carries TRBV5-6 and TRBJ1-1; perhaps TRBD1 as D (6 bases). Trimming cost V 4 bases and J 4 bases, with 17 bases left between them. Germline CDR1 SGHDT, CDR2 YYEEEE. The CDR3 is 15 residues long. The CDR3 coding sequence is TGTGCCAGCAGCGAACACACAGGGCTTAGCACTGAAGCTTTCTTT. Translating gives CASSEHTGLSTEAFF.

J is TRBJ2-1 and V is TRBV5-4; 10 nucleotides match TRBD1. The CDR3 is made up of 14 amino acids. Looked up from germline, CDR1 is SGHNT and CDR2 is YYREEE (reference sequence). With V trimmed by 3 bases and J by 7 bases, 4 bases remained unmatched. Written as DNA, the CDR3 is TGTGCCAGCAGCTCTGGGACAGGGGAGAATGAGCAGTTCTTC. Translating it yields CASSSGTGENEQFF.

The V call is TRBV4-1, the J call TRBJ2-7; D is unclear. Trimming removed 4 bases at V and 4 bases at J, with 11 bases between. Germline V gene data show CDR1 as MGHRA and CDR2 as YSYEKL. The CDR3 totals 13 residues. Here the CDR3 reads CASSRSRGYEQYV. The CDR3 DNA reads TGCGCCAGCAGCCGCAGCAGAGGTTACGAGCAGTACGTC.

This chain connects TRBV2 to TRBJ1-5, with unresolved D. Trimming took 9 bases from V and 5 from J, leaving 11 bases between them. CDR1 and CDR2 from the germline V gene are SNHLY and FYNNEI. This CDR3 is 12 amino acids long. CDR3 sequence: CASSEGDQPQHF. The CDR3 DNA is TGTGCCAGTTCGGAGGGTGATCAGCCCCAGCATTTT.

In regard to this clone: The sample has other DNA sequences that encode this CDR3 too. The genes are TRBV3-1 (or the pseudogene TRBV3-2) and TRBJ1-3; possibly TRBD1 for D (5 bases). Trimming pared 6 bases from V and 4 bases from J, leaving 13 bases between. Germline lookup yields CDR1 LGHDT and CDR2 YNNKEL (reference sequence). This CDR3 is 14 amino acids long. The DNA for the CDR3 is TGTGCCAGCAGTCGAGCAGGGCCAGGAAACACCATATATTTT. This gives the protein CASSRAGPGNTIYF.

The rearrangement links TRBV5-6 to TRBJ2-1, with 8 positions matching TRBD2. With 3 bases clipped from V and 7 bases from J, the junction kept 9 bases outside the gene matches. CDR1 and CDR2 from the germline V gene are SGHDT and YYEEEE. The CDR3 length is 15 residues. In DNA form, the CDR3 reads TGTGCCAGCAGCTCCAATACGGGGACTAGTAATGAGCAGTTCTTC. This encodes CASSSNTGTSNEQFF.

The chain combines TRBV23-1 with TRBJ2-2; 11 positions agree with TRBD1. TRBV23-1 is reported as an ORF; its role is uncertain. V dropped 0 bases and J dropped 1; count of bases not matched to a gene: 4. CDR3 length equals 18 residues. Written as DNA, the CDR3 is TGCGCCAGCAGTCAATCAGGGACAGGGGGGCAGAACACCGGGGAGCTGTTTTTT. Residues: CASSQSGTGGQNTGELFF.